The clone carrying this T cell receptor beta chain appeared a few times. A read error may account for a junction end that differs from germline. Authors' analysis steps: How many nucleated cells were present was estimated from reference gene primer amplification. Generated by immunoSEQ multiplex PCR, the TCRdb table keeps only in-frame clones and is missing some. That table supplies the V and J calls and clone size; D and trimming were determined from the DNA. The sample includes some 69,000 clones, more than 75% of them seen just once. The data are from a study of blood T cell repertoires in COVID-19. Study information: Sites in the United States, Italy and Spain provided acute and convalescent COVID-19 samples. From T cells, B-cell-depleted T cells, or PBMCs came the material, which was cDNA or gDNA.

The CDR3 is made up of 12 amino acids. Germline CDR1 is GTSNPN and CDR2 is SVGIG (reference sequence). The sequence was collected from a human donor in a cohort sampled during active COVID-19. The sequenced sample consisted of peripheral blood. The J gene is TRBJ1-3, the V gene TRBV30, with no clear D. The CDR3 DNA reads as TGTGCCTGGGCCCAGCGGGGAAGCACCATATATTTT. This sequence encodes CAWAQRGSTIYF. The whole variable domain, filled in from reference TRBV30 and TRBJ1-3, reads SQTIHQWPATLVQPVGSPLSLECTVEGTSNPNLYWYRQAAGRGLQLLFYSVGIGQISSEVPQNLSASRPQDRQFILSSKKLLLSDSGFYLCAWAQRGSTIYFGEGSWLTVV.